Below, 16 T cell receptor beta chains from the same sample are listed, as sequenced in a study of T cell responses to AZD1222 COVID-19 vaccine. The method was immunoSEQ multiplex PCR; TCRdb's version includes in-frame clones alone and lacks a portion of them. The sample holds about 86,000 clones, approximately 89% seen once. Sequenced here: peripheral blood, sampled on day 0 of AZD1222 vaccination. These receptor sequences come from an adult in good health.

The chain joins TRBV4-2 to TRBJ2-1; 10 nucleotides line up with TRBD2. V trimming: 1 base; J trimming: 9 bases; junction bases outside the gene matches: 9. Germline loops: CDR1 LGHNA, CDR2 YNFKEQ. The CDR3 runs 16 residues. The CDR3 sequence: CASSQASGGQGSEQFF. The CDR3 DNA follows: TGTGCCAGCAGCCAAGCTAGCGGGGGCCAGGGGAGTGAGCAGTTCTTC.

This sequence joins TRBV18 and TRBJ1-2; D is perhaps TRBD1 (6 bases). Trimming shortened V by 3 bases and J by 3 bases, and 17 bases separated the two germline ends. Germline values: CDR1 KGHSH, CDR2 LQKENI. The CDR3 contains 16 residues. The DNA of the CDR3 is TGTGCCAGCTCACCGACGGTCGACAGGACTCACTATGGCTACACCTTC. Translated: CASSPTVDRTHYGYTF.

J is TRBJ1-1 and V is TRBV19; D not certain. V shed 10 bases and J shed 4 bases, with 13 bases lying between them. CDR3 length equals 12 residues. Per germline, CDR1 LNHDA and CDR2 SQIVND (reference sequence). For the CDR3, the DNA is TGTGCCACCGCCGCTGGCGGCACTGAAGCTTTCTTT. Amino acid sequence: CATAAGGTEAFF. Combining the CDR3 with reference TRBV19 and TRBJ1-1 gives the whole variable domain DGGITQSPKYLFRKEGQNVTLSCEQNLNHDAMYWYRQDPGQGLRLIYYSQIVNDFQKGDIAEGYSVSREKKESFPLTVTSAQKNPTAFYLCATAAGGTEAFFGQGTRLTVV.

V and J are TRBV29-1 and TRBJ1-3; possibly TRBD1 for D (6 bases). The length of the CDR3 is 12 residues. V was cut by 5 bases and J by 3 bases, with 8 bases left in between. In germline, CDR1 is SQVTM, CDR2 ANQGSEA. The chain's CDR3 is CSVLQGGNTIYF. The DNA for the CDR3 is TGCAGCGTTTTACAGGGTGGAAACACCATATATTTT.

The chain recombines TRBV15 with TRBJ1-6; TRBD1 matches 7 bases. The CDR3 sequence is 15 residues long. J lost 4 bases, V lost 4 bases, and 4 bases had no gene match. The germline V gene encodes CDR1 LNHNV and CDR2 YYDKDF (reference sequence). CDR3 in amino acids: CATSNRRGYNSPLHF. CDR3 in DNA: TGTGCCACCAGCAACCGCAGGGGGTATAATTCACCCCTCCACTTT. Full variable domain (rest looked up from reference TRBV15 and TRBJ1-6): DAMVIQNPRYQVTQFGKPVTLSCSQTLNHNVMYWYQQKSSQAPKLLFHYYDKDFNNEADTPDNFQSRRPNTSFCFLDIRSPGLGDTAMYLCATSNRRGYNSPLHFGNGTRLTVT.

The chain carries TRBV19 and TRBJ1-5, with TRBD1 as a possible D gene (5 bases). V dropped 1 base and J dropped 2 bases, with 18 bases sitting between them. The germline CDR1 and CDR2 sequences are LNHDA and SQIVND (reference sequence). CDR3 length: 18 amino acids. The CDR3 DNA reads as TGTGCCAGTAGTATAGTCTTCCTCGGGGGATCGGGCAATCAGCCCCAGCATTTT. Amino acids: CASSIVFLGGSGNQPQHF. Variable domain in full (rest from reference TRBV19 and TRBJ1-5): DGGITQSPKYLFRKEGQNVTLSCEQNLNHDAMYWYRQDPGQGLRLIYYSQIVNDFQKGDIAEGYSVSREKKESFPLTVTSAQKNPTAFYLCASSIVFLGGSGNQPQHFGDGTRLSIL.

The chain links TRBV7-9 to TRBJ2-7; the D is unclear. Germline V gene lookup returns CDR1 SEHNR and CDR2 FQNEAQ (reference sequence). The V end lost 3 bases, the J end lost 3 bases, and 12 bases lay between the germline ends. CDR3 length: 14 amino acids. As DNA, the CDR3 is TGTGCCAGCAGCTTCTTCGGCAGGAACTACGAGCAGTACTTC. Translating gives CASSFFGRNYEQYF.

The CDR3 DNA reads as TGCGCCAGCAGCTTGGAATACCGGAACACTGAAGCTTTCTTT. Its protein is CASSLEYRNTEAFF. V and J are TRBV5-1 and TRBJ1-1; no definite D call. Germline V gives CDR1 SGHRS, CDR2 YFSETQ. The V end lost 0 bases, the J end lost 1 base, and 7 bases lay between the germline ends. The CDR3 totals 14 residues.

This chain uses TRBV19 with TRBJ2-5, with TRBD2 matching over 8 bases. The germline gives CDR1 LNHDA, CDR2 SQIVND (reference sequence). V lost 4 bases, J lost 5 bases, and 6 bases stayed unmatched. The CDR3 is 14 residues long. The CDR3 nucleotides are TGTGCCAGTAGTACAATAGCGGGGAGGGAGACCCAGTACTTC. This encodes CASSTIAGRETQYF.

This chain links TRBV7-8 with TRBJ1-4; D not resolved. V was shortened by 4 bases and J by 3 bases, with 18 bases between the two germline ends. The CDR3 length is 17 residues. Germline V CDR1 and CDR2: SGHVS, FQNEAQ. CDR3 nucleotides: TGTGCCAGCAGCTATAGCCGAACACTAACCTCTAATGAAAAACTGTTTTTT. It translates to CASSYSRTLTSNEKLFF.

CDR3 protein: CASSPGTLGNQPQHF. The CDR3 DNA follows: TGTGCCAGTAGCCCGGGGACCCTGGGCAATCAGCCCCAGCATTTT. V is TRBV19 and J is TRBJ1-5, with D perhaps matching TRBD1 (5 bases). The CDR3 consists of 15 residues. The V end lost 6 bases, the J end lost 2 bases, and 14 bases lay between the germline ends. The germline CDR1 and CDR2 sequences are LNHDA and SQIVND (reference sequence).

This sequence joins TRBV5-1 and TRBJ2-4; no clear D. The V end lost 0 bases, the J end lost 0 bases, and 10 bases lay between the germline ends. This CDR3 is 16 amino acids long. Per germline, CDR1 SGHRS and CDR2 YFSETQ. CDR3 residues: CASSLAPDLAKNIQYF. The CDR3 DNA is TGCGCCAGCAGCTTGGCCCCAGATCTAGCCAAAAACATTCAGTACTTC.

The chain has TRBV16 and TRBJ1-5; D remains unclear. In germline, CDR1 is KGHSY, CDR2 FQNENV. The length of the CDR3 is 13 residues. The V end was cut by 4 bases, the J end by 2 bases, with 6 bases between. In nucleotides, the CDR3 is TGTGCCAGCAGCCCGATGGGCAATCAGCCCCAGCATTTT. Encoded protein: CASSPMGNQPQHF.

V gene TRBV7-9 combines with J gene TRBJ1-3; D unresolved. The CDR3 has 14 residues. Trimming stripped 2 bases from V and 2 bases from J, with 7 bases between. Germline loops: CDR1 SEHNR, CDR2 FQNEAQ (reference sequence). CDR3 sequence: CASSLSGPGNTIYF. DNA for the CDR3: TGTGCCAGCAGCTTATCTGGTCCTGGAAACACCATATATTTT.

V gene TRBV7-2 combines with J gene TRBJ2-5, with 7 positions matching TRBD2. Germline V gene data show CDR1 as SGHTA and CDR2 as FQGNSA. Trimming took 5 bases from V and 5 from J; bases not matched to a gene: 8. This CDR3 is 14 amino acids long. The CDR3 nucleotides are TGTGCCAGCAGCACGGGGAGGGGCGGGGAGACCCAGTACTTC. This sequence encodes CASSTGRGGETQYF.

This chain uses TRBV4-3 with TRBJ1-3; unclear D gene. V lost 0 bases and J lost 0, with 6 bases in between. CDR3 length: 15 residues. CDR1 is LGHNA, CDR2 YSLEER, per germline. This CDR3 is CASSQDGSSGNTIYF. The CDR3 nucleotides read TGCGCCAGCAGCCAAGACGGGAGCTCTGGAAACACCATATATTTT.